The rows below give T cell receptor beta chains drawn from one sample of a study of T cells after yellow fever vaccination. TCRdb redid the calling of the 5' RACE reads with MiXCR, one entry per CDR3 protein. The sample yields under 700,000 distinct CDR3 sequences, about 17% seen once. Sequenced here: PBMCs, sampled less than 6 days after the first yellow fever vaccination. The origin of the receptors is a man in his late teens or twenties who received the YFV17D yellow fever vaccine. CDR3s include the opening cysteine and the closing phenylalanine or tryptophan. The order of the fields is V gene, clone size, J gene, D gene, CDR3 DNA, CDR3 protein. D genes are given only for firm matches. Clone size, where shown, is once, few, many, or a class for clones that have expanded.

V gene: TRBV9
clone size: few
J gene: TRBJ2-2
D gene: TRBD2
CDR3 DNA: TGTGCCAGCAGCGTAGGTGGGACTACAACCGGGGAGCTGTTTTTT
CDR3 protein: CASSVGGTTTGELFF

V gene: TRBV12-3/TRBV12-4
clone size: NA
J gene: TRBJ2-7
D gene: NA
CDR3 DNA: TGTGCCAGCAGTTCAGCCAACGTAATCGCCTACGAGCAGTACTTC
CDR3 protein: CASSSANVIAYEQYF

V gene: TRBV11-1
clone size: NA
J gene: TRBJ2-5
D gene: TRBD2
CDR3 DNA: TGTGCCAGCAGCCGACGACTAGCGGGGGGGCGGGTCCTAGAGACCCAGTACTTC
CDR3 protein: CASSRRLAGGRVLETQYF

V gene: TRBV4-2
clone size: NA
J gene: TRBJ1-6
D gene: NA
CDR3 DNA: TGTGCCAGCAGCCAAGACCTCAAGAGCTCCTATAATTCACCCCTCCACTTT
CDR3 protein: CASSQDLKSSYNSPLHF

V gene: TRBV15
clone size: few
J gene: TRBJ1-4
D gene: TRBD1
CDR3 DNA: TGTGCCACCAGCGCTAAAACAGGGGGCCCCGGGGAAAAACTGTTTTTT
CDR3 protein: CATSAKTGGPGEKLFF

V gene: TRBV7-8
clone size: NA
J gene: TRBJ1-1
D gene: NA
CDR3 DNA: TGTGCCTCAGCTTATAGGCTGAACACTGAAGCTTTCTTT
CDR3 protein: CASAYRLNTEAFF

V gene: TRBV4-2
clone size: few
J gene: TRBJ1-4
D gene: NA
CDR3 DNA: TGTGCCAGCAGCCCCAGGGAGGATGGAAAACTGTTTTTT
CDR3 protein: CASSPREDGKLFF

V gene: TRBV5-1
clone size: few
J gene: TRBJ2-5
D gene: TRBD2
CDR3 DNA: TGCGCCAGCGCCCCGGGGGGTCGGCAAGAGACCCAGTACTTC
CDR3 protein: CASAPGGRQETQYF

V gene: TRBV18
clone size: NA
J gene: TRBJ1-5
D gene: NA
CDR3 DNA: TGTGCCAGCTCCGGGGGCGTTGAGCAGCCCCAGCATTTT
CDR3 protein: CASSGGVEQPQHF

V gene: TRBV3-1
clone size: NA
J gene: TRBJ2-1
D gene: NA
CDR3 DNA: TGTGCCAGCAGCCTAAGCAGCCTAGGGTTAGAGCAGTTCTTC
CDR3 protein: CASSLSSLGLEQFF

V gene: TRBV5-5
clone size: NA
J gene: TRBJ2-2
D gene: NA
CDR3 DNA: TGTGCCAGCAGCTTGAGTATGGCTAACACCGGGGAGCTGTTTTTT
CDR3 protein: CASSLSMANTGELFF

V gene: TRBV9
clone size: NA
J gene: TRBJ2-5
D gene: NA
CDR3 DNA: TGTGCCAGCAGCGTAGCTGTGGCCGGAGGTGAGACCCAGTACTTC
CDR3 protein: CASSVAVAGGETQYF

V gene: TRBV9
clone size: NA
J gene: TRBJ2-7
D gene: TRBD1
CDR3 DNA: TGTGCCAGCACCAAGAAAGGGGGCAACGAGCAGTACTTC
CDR3 protein: CASTKKGGNEQYF

V gene: TRBV7-2
clone size: NA
J gene: TRBJ1-3
D gene: NA
CDR3 DNA: TGTGCCAGCAGCTTAGTGGACAGTGGCTCTGGAAACACCATATATTTT
CDR3 protein: CASSLVDSGSGNTIYF

V gene: TRBV9
clone size: NA
J gene: TRBJ1-2
D gene: NA
CDR3 DNA: TGTGCCAGCAGCGTAGCTATGGGGCCCCACTATGGCTACACCTTC
CDR3 protein: CASSVAMGPHYGYTF

V gene: TRBV10-3
clone size: few
J gene: TRBJ2-2
D gene: NA
CDR3 DNA: TGTGCCACCGGGGTCCCGGGCACCGGGGAGCTGTTTTTT
CDR3 protein: CATGVPGTGELFF

V gene: TRBV5-4
clone size: many
J gene: TRBJ1-1
D gene: NA
CDR3 DNA: TGTGCCAGCAGGGCTGAGACCTCTGAAGCTTTCTTT
CDR3 protein: CASRAETSEAFF